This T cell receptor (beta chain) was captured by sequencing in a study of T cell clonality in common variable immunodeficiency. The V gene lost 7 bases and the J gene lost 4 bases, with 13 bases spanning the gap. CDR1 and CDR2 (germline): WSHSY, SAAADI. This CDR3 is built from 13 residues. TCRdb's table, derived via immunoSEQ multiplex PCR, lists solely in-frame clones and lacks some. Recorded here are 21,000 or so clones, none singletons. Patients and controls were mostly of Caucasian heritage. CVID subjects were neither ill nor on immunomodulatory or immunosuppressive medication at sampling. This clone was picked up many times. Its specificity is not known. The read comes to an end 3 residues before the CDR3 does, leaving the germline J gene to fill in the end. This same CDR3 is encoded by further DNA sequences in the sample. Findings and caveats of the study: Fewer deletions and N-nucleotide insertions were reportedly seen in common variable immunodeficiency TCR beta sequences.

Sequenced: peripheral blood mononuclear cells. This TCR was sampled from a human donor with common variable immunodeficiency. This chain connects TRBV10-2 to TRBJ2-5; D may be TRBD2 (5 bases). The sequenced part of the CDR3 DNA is TGCGCCAGCATGGACTGGGTCGGAGAGACC. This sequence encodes CASMDWVGET. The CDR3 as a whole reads CASMDWVGETQYF.